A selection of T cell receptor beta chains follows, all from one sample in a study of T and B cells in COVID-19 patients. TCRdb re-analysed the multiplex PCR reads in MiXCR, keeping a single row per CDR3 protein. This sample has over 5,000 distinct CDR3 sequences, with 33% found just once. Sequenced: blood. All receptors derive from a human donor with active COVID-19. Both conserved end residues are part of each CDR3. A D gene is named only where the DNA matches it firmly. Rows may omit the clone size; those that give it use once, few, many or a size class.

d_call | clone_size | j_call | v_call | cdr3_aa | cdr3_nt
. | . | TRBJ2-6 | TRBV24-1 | CATSLSGANVLTF | TGTGCCACCAGTCTTTCTGGGGCCAACGTCCTGACTTTC
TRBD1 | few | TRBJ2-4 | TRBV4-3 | CASSQDMTGGGGVKNIQYF | TGCGCCAGCAGCCAAGATATGACAGGGGGGGGAGGGGTCAAAAACATTCAGTACTTC
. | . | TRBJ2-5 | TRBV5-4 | CASSFGRGQETQYF | TGTGCCAGCAGCTTTGGAAGGGGCCAAGAGACCCAGTACTTC
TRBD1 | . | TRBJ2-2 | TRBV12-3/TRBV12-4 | CASSFGQGNTGELFF | TGTGCCAGCAGCTTCGGACAGGGGAACACCGGGGAGCTGTTTTTT
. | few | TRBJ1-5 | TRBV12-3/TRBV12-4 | CASSLGNYQPQHF | TGTGCCAGCAGTTTAGGGAACTATCAGCCCCAGCATTTT
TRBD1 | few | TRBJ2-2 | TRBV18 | CASSYRGEDTGELFF | TGTGCCAGCTCGTACAGGGGTGAGGACACCGGGGAGCTGTTTTTT
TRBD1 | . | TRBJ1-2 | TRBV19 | CASDSDRGRYGYTF | TGTGCCAGTGATTCGGACAGGGGAAGATATGGCTACACCTTC
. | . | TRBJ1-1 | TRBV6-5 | CASSQAQGYTEAFF | TGTGCCAGCAGTCAAGCGCAGGGGTACACTGAAGCTTTCTTT
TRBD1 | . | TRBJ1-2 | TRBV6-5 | CASSSWDRAEFNGYTF | TGTGCCAGCAGTTCCTGGGACAGGGCTGAATTTAATGGCTACACCTTC
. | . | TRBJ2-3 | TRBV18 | CASSPVIVSQSTDTQYF | TGTGCCAGCTCACCAGTGATTGTGTCACAGAGCACAGATACGCAGTATTTT
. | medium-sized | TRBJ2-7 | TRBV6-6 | CASEGAGEQYF | TGTGCCAGCGAGGGAGCGGGCGAGCAGTACTTC
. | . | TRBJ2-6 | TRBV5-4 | CASSLVTFSSGANVLTF | TGTGCCAGCAGCCTGGTCACATTTTCCTCTGGGGCCAACGTCCTGACTTTC
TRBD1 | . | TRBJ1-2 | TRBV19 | CAGDRANYGYTF | TGTGCCGGTGACAGGGCTAACTATGGCTACACCTTC
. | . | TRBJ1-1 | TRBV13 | CASSSGENTEAFF | TGTGCCAGCAGCTCGGGGGAGAACACTGAAGCTTTCTTT
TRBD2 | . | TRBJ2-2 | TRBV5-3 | CARSPTSGRASGELFF | TGTGCCAGAAGCCCCACTAGCGGGAGGGCCTCCGGGGAGCTGTTTTTT
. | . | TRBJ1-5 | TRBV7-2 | CASSGQPNQPQHF | TGTGCCAGCAGCGGACAGCCCAATCAGCCCCAGCATTTT
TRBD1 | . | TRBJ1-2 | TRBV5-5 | CASSLGQGGGYTF | TGTGCCAGCAGCTTGGGGCAGGGGGGTGGCTACACCTTC
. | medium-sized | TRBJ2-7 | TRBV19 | CASSRGGSYEQYF | TGTGCCAGTAGTAGGGGTGGTTCCTACGAGCAGTACTTC
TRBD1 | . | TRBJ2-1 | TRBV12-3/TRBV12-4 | CASSFMRTGAYNEQFF | TGTGCCAGCAGTTTTATGAGGACAGGGGCCTACAATGAGCAGTTCTTC
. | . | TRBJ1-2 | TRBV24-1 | CATTQGLNYGYTF | TGTGCCACCACACAGGGTCTTAACTATGGCTACACCTTC